Following are 27 T cell receptor beta chains from one sample sequenced in a study of PD-L1 blockade in urothelial cancer. Sequencing was performed with immunoSEQ multiplex PCR; in TCRdb, only in-frame clones are kept and a portion is missing. In the table there are 45,000 to 65,000 clones, roughly 84% of which are singletons. Sequencing used PBMCs, obtained around atezolizumab (anti-PD-L1) treatment. Receptors were obtained from a man aged 35 to 55 with urothelial cancer.

The chain carries TRBV5-1 and TRBJ2-6; 9 bases align to TRBD2. Germline assignment: CDR1 SGHRS and CDR2 YFSETQ. Trimming took 4 bases from V and 1 from J; bases not matched to a gene: 9. CDR3 length: 18 amino acids. The CDR3 sequence is CASSLTGSGRSGANVLTF. The CDR3 nucleotides are TGCGCCAGCAGCCTCACGGGGAGCGGGAGGTCTGGGGCCAACGTCCTGACTTTC.

This sequence joins TRBV20-1 and TRBJ2-3, with D maybe TRBD2 (5 bases). Germline V gene data show CDR1 as DFQATT and CDR2 as SNEGSKA (reference sequence). The CDR3 spans 11 residues. With 7 bases removed from V and 5 bases from J, the gap between germline ends came to 10 bases. The CDR3 loop reads CSGGILDTQYF. In DNA form, the CDR3 reads TGCAGTGGAGGGATTCTAGATACGCAGTATTTT.

This chain links TRBV4-1 with TRBJ1-2, with D possibly being TRBD1 (5 bases). The germline V gene has CDR1 MGHRA and CDR2 YSYEKL. CDR3 length: 17 residues. The V end lost 0 bases, the J end lost 2 bases, and 16 bases lay between the germline ends. CDR3 in DNA: TGCGCCAGCAGCCAAGAACCTCAGGGAGGGGAAAACTATGGCTACACCTTC. Translated, it gives CASSQEPQGGENYGYTF.

This chain connects TRBV5-1 to TRBJ1-1; no clear D. V gave up 0 bases and J gave up 0 bases, with 6 bases separating them. The CDR3 covers 14 residues. Germline values: CDR1 SGHRS, CDR2 YFSETQ. DNA of the CDR3: TGCGCCAGCAGCTTGGCCTCGGTGAACACTGAAGCTTTCTTT. Its protein is CASSLASVNTEAFF.

The chain joins TRBV10-3 to TRBJ2-2, with TRBD1 matching 7 bases. The CDR3 is 16 amino acids. The V gene's germline CDR1 is ENHRY and CDR2 SYGVKD. V was pared by 2 bases and J by 6 bases, with 9 bases of the junction left unmatched. In nucleotides, the CDR3 is TGTGCCATCAGTGAGGTTAAGGGGGCGTCCGCCGGGGAGCTGTTTTTT. Its translation: CAISEVKGASAGELFF.

This clone has just a few counts. The rearrangement uses TRBV28 and TRBJ1-5; 10 bases map to TRBD1. This CDR3 region has 15 residues. Germline V gene sequence: CDR1 MDHEN, CDR2 SYDVKM. J gave up 4 bases and V 8 bases, and 8 bases lay outside the gene matches. In DNA, the CDR3 is TGTGCCAGCCGCCGGGACAGGGGAATGAATCAGCCCCAGCATTTT. Translation: CASRRDRGMNQPQHF.

This chain links TRBV5-6 with TRBJ1-6, with 8 bases lining up with TRBD1. The CDR3 covers 15 residues. Trimming removed 2 bases from V and 9 bases from J; junction bases left unmatched: 7. Per the germline V gene, CDR1 is SGHDT and CDR2 is YYEEEE. CDR3 in DNA: TGTGCCAGCAGCTTTTATGACAGGGGTGGTTCACCCCTCCACTTT. Its translation: CASSFYDRGGSPLHF.

This chain connects TRBV5-1 to TRBJ2-1, with TRBD1 identical over 7 bases. With 4 bases clipped from V and 1 base from J, the junction kept 11 bases outside the gene matches. Germline lookup yields CDR1 SGHRS and CDR2 YFSETQ. This CDR3 is 17 amino acids long. CDR3 in DNA: TGCGCCAGCAGCCAATTAATAGGGGGCAAGTCCTACAATGAGCAGTTCTTC. Its protein is CASSQLIGGKSYNEQFF. The whole variable domain, filled in from reference TRBV5-1 and TRBJ2-1, reads KAGVTQTPRYLIKTRGQQVTLSCSPISGHRSVSWYQQTPGQGLQFLFEYFSETQRNKGNFPGRFSGRQFSNSRSEMNVSTLELGDSALYLCASSQLIGGKSYNEQFFGPGTRLTVL.

A few counts support this clone. V and J are TRBV11-3 and TRBJ2-1, with TRBD2 matching over 10 bases. The CDR3 totals 16 residues. Germline CDR1 reads SGHNT; CDR2 reads YENEEA. With 5 bases clipped from V and 6 bases from J, the junction kept 10 bases outside the gene matches. The CDR3 here is CASSPEASGRGNEQFF. The CDR3 bases are TGTGCCAGCAGCCCAGAGGCTAGCGGGAGAGGCAATGAGCAGTTCTTC.

This chain joins TRBV28 and TRBJ2-3, with a weak D call TRBD1 (5 bases). V gave up 5 bases and J gave up 1 base, with 10 bases separating them. Germline CDR1 MDHEN, CDR2 SYDVKM. The CDR3 extends over 14 amino acids. Here the CDR3 DNA reads TGTGCCAGCAGTCTTCAGACAGGCACAGATACGCAGTATTTT. This translates into CASSLQTGTDTQYF.

This clone was observed a few times. The CDR3 DNA reads as TGTGCCAGCAGTAGCGGGACTAGCGGGCCTTACAATGAGCAGTTCTTC. This gives the protein CASSSGTSGPYNEQFF. The rearrangement uses TRBV27 and TRBJ2-1, with 12 bases lining up with TRBD2. This CDR3 region has 16 residues. Germline V CDR1 and CDR2: MNHEY, SMNVEV (reference sequence). The trim removed 5 bases at V and 4 bases at J, leaving 6 bases unmatched.

The chain combines TRBV7-3 with TRBJ2-5; 11 nucleotides line up with TRBD2. V lost 6 bases and J lost 0; bases outside the gene matches: 6. The CDR3 runs to 16 residues. Per the germline V gene, CDR1 is SGHTA and CDR2 is FQGTGA. The CDR3 DNA reads TGTGCCAGCAGTTCACGGACTAGCGGGTACCAAGAGACCCAGTACTTC. This encodes CASSSRTSGYQETQYF. Based on the CDR3 plus reference TRBV7-3 and TRBJ2-5, the full variable domain is GAGVSQTPSNKVTEKGKYVELRCDPISGHTALYWYRQSLGQGPEFLIYFQGTGAADDSGLPNDRFFAVRPEGSVSTLKIQRTERGDSAVYLCASSSRTSGYQETQYFGPGTRLLVL.

The V call is TRBV13, the J call TRBJ2-7; 12 nucleotides align to TRBD2. The J segment lost 2 bases and the V segment lost 5 bases, leaving 1 base of the junction unmatched. Germline V gene data show CDR1 as PRHDT and CDR2 as FYEKMQ (reference sequence). The CDR3 sequence is 14 residues long. In DNA, the CDR3 is TGTGCCAGCAGCCTAGCGGGAGGGACCTACGAGCAGTACTTC. Protein sequence: CASSLAGGTYEQYF.

The rearrangement links TRBV10-1 to TRBJ1-1; a possible D gene is TRBD1 (5 bases). CDR1 is WNHNN, CDR2 SYGVQD, per germline (reference sequence). The CDR3 totals 15 residues. Trimming stripped 9 bases from V and 3 bases from J, with 20 bases between. CDR3 in DNA: TGCGCCAGGTCTAGCCGGCGGGACCGAGACACTGAAGCTTTCTTT. Translation: CARSSRRDRDTEAFF.

J is TRBJ1-2 and V is TRBV5-4; D not resolved. Germline V lookup: CDR1 SGHNT, CDR2 YYREEE (reference sequence). V was trimmed by 0 bases and J by 6 bases, leaving 9 bases between them. This CDR3 is built from 13 residues. In nucleotides, the CDR3 is TGTGCCAGCAGCTTGGTAAACATGGATGGCTACACCTTC. Translating it yields CASSLVNMDGYTF.

The chain joins TRBV7-9 to TRBJ1-4; D might be TRBD1 (6 bases). CDR1 is SEHNR, CDR2 FQNEAQ, per germline (reference sequence). The CDR3 runs to 14 residues. V gave up 8 bases and J gave up 8 bases, with 18 bases separating them. CDR3 bases: TGTGCCAGCTCCCGAGGGGGTGGGGGAGAAAAACTGTTTTTT. This encodes CASSRGGGGEKLFF.

The J gene is TRBJ2-3, the V gene TRBV18, with 10 bases matching TRBD2. CDR3 length equals 16 residues. V shed 5 bases and J 4 bases; nucleotides not matched to a gene: 9. Germline assignment: CDR1 KGHSH and CDR2 LQKENI. CDR3 DNA: TGTGCCAGCTCAGCTAGACTAGCGGGTACCTCAGATACGCAGTATTTT. Amino acids: CASSARLAGTSDTQYF.

This clone was seen only a few times. The genes are TRBV30 and TRBJ1-5, with D hard to call. Germline CDR1 reads GTSNPN; CDR2 reads SVGIG (reference sequence). This CDR3 is built from 13 residues. With 4 bases removed from V and 5 bases from J, the gap between germline ends came to 12 bases. CDR3 in amino acids: CAWTLGRDQPQHF. The DNA of the CDR3 is TGTGCCTGGACACTGGGGAGGGATCAGCCCCAGCATTTT.

The rearrangement links TRBV5-1 to TRBJ2-7, with 9 positions matching TRBD2. The CDR3 loop spans 13 amino acids. Germline V gene lookup returns CDR1 SGHRS and CDR2 YFSETQ. J was trimmed by 7 bases and V by 6 bases; bases with no gene match: 8. CDR3 nucleotide sequence: TGCGCCAGCACGGTAGCGGGAGCAGGGGAGCAGTACTTC. Translated: CASTVAGAGEQYF.

This chain uses TRBV19 with TRBJ2-7; no reliable D call. The CDR3 spans 15 residues. Trimming stripped 0 bases from V and 0 bases from J, with 9 bases between. Germline loops: CDR1 LNHDA, CDR2 SQIVND (reference sequence). The CDR3 DNA reads as TGTGCCAGTAGTATAGAAGCCTTTAGCTCCTACGAGCAGTACTTC. This codes for CASSIEAFSSYEQYF.

The chain employs TRBV29-1 and TRBJ2-4, with D maybe TRBD1 (6 bases). This CDR3 has 12 amino acids. Trimming removed 7 bases at V and 1 base at J, with 8 bases between. Germline CDR1 reads SQVTM; CDR2 reads ANQGSEA. In DNA form, the CDR3 reads TGCAGCGCCACAGGGGCCAAAAACATTCAGTACTTC. It encodes CSATGAKNIQYF.

V and J are TRBV6-5 and TRBJ1-2; D unclear. The V gene's germline CDR1 is MNHEY and CDR2 SVGAGI. This CDR3 comprises 14 residues. Trimming took off 5 bases at V and 0 bases at J, with 10 bases between the two ends. CDR3 DNA sequence: TGTGCCAGCAGTGCGACGGAGGCTAACTATGGCTACACCTTC. Protein: CASSATEANYGYTF.

The V and J genes are TRBV5-6 and TRBJ2-3; 8 nucleotides agree with TRBD2. Germline values: CDR1 SGHDT, CDR2 YYEEEE. The CDR3 is 16 residues long. V shed 3 bases, J shed 3 bases, and the junction held 9 bases outside the gene matches. CDR3 bases: TGTGCCAGCAGCTCGGCTTTAGCGGGATCTACAGATACGCAGTATTTT. It yields the protein CASSSALAGSTDTQYF.

The table lists this clone with a few counts. The chain couples TRBV5-6 to TRBJ1-1; weak D call: TRBD1 (5 bases). The CDR3 spans 13 residues. The germline CDR1 and CDR2 sequences are SGHDT and YYEEEE. With 2 bases removed from V and 8 bases from J, the gap between germline ends came to 13 bases. The CDR3 nucleotides read TGTGCCAGCAGCTTTCGGCAGGGCCGAGAAGCTTTCTTT. Protein: CASSFRQGREAFF.

The J gene is TRBJ1-5, the V gene TRBV19, with D unclear. CDR1 and CDR2 from the germline V gene are LNHDA and SQIVND (reference sequence). Between the trimmed V and J ends, which lost 3 bases and 2 bases, there was a span of 11 bases. This CDR3 comprises 15 residues. The CDR3 nucleotides are TGTGCCAGTAGTATGGGCAGAGATGGCAATCAGCCCCAGCATTTT. It specifies CASSMGRDGNQPQHF.

The chain carries TRBV6-5 and TRBJ1-1; 12 bases agree with TRBD1. From germline, CDR1 is MNHEY and CDR2 SVGAGI. The CDR3 is 13 amino acids. V was pared by 6 bases and J by 11 bases, with 7 bases of the junction left unmatched. The CDR3 loop reads CASSSGTGGRAFF. DNA of the CDR3: TGTGCCAGCAGCAGCGGGACAGGGGGCCGGGCTTTCTTT.

The chain is built from TRBV6-5 and TRBJ1-2; D call uncertain. The CDR3 loop spans 13 amino acids. V lost 6 bases and J 4 bases, leaving 12 bases between the germline ends. Per germline, CDR1 MNHEY and CDR2 SVGAGI. The CDR3 here is CASSLTVGYGYTF. DNA of the CDR3: TGTGCCAGCAGCCTTACAGTGGGCTATGGCTACACCTTC.